Each of the 25 T cell receptor beta chains below was sequenced from the same sample in a study of blood T cells in healthy people across ages. Primed by a sample-barcoded 5' primer and a J-beta primer mix, a second PCR proceeded for roughly 7 to 12 cycles. MiXCR, applied by TCRdb to the 5' RACE reads, yields one record per CDR3 protein. Here the sample spans roughly 800,000 distinct CDR3 sequences, approximately 53% being singletons. The material sequenced was blood. The source of these receptors is a man of 80 years or more in good health.

The chain has TRBV7-9 and TRBJ1-5; D uncertain. The V gene lost 5 bases and the J gene lost 0 bases, with 14 bases spanning the gap. The CDR3 loop spans 16 amino acids. Germline lookup yields CDR1 SEHNR and CDR2 FQNEAQ (reference sequence). CDR3 sequence (DNA): TGTGCCAGCAGCCCACCGGACGGTCATAGCAATCAGCCCCAGCATTTT. Translating it yields CASSPPDGHSNQPQHF. The full variable domain, in which reference TRBV7-9 and TRBJ1-5 provide the parts outside the CDR3, is DTGVSQNPRHKITKRGQNVTFRCDPISEHNRLYWYRQTLGQGPEFLTYFQNEAQLEKSRLLSDRFSAERPKGSFSTLEIQRTEQGDSAMYLCASSPPDGHSNQPQHFGDGTRLSIL.

The chain has TRBV7-2 and TRBJ2-7; 12 bases agree with TRBD1. The CDR3 is 18 residues long. With 0 bases clipped from V and 2 bases from J, the junction kept 8 bases outside the gene matches. The germline V gene has CDR1 SGHTA and CDR2 FQGNSA. CDR3 region: CASSLALGGTGGAYEQYF. Written as DNA, the CDR3 is TGTGCCAGCAGCTTAGCGCTCGGCGGGACAGGGGGCGCCTACGAGCAGTACTTC. The full variable domain, its missing parts supplied by reference TRBV7-2 and TRBJ2-7, is GAGVSQSPSNKVTEKGKDVELRCDPISGHTALYWYRQSLGQGLEFLIYFQGNSAPDKSGLPSDRFSAERTGGSVSTLTIQRTQQEDSAVYLCASSLALGGTGGAYEQYFGPGTRLTVT.

The sample holds a few counts of this clonotype. The rearrangement joins TRBV7-3 to TRBJ2-1, with 8 bases lining up with TRBD1. The CDR3 loop spans 12 amino acids. The V segment lost 5 bases and the J segment 6 bases; nucleotides outside the gene matches: 0. The germline gives CDR1 SGHTA, CDR2 FQGTGA. Written as DNA, the CDR3 is TGTGCCAGCAGCACAGGGGGCAATGAGCAGTTCTTC. This codes for CASSTGGNEQFF.

At least ten counts were recorded for this clonotype. The CDR3 is CASSQDSSGAQDIQYF. The CDR3 nucleotides are TGCGCCAGCAGCCAAGATAGCTCAGGGGCTCAAGACATTCAGTACTTC. V and J are TRBV4-1 and TRBJ2-4, with D possibly TRBD1 on 6 matching bases. V gave up 0 bases and J gave up 8 bases, with 17 bases separating them. This CDR3 region has 16 residues. Germline CDR1 and CDR2: MGHRA and YSYEKL.

Many counts were recorded for this clonotype. The chain uses TRBV6-2 or TRBV6-3 and TRBJ2-7, with 14 bases matching TRBD2. The CDR3 has 15 residues. In germline, CDR1 is MNHEY, CDR2 SVGEGT. V lost 6 bases, J lost 5 bases, and 6 bases stayed unmatched. The DNA of the CDR3 is TGTGCCAGCAGACCCGGGACTAGCGGGAGCGACGAGCAGTACTTC. This gives the protein CASRPGTSGSDEQYF.

In this sample, this clonotype turned up once. V is TRBV20-1 and J is TRBJ2-1, with TRBD2 matching 13 bases. The J call is uncertain, as TRBJ2-7 better fits the DNA end. From germline, CDR1 is DFQATT and CDR2 SNEGSKA (reference sequence). This CDR3 has 20 residues. CDR3 sequence reads: CSARYVGLAGVNAFYNEQYF. The CDR3 DNA reads TGCAGTGCTAGATACGTCGGACTAGCGGGAGTCAACGCCTTCTACAATGAGCAGTACTTC.

The J gene is TRBJ1-6, the V gene TRBV6-5; TRBD1 matches at 9 bases. Unmatched junction bases numbered 10, after V lost 5 bases and J lost 8 bases. This CDR3 region has 16 residues. The germline V gene encodes CDR1 MNHEY and CDR2 SVGAGI. The CDR3 DNA is TGTGCCAGCAGTCCAGGGGACAGGGTCATGGATTCACCCCTCCACTTT. Encoded protein: CASSPGDRVMDSPLHF.

Here the CDR3 DNA reads TGTGCCAGTAGCCCCTCTAGCGTAGCCAAAAACATTCAGTACTTC. Its protein product is CASSPSSVAKNIQYF. The chain has TRBV19 and TRBJ2-4; TRBD2 is a possible D gene (6 bases). Between the trimmed V and J ends, which lost 6 bases and 0 bases, there was a span of 12 bases. CDR1 LNHDA and CDR2 SQIVND come from the germline V gene (reference sequence). This CDR3 region has 15 residues.

This clonotype was observed a few times. The CDR3 loop is CATSIPQGATELFF. CDR3 DNA sequence: TGTGCCACCAGCATCCCACAAGGGGCGACGGAACTGTTTTTT. This chain links TRBV15 with TRBJ1-4; D is perhaps TRBD1 (5 bases). Germline V lookup: CDR1 LNHNV, CDR2 YYDKDF (reference sequence). Trimming removed 4 bases from V and 12 bases from J, with 18 bases in between. The CDR3 has 14 amino acids.

In regard to this clonotype: Compared with germline, one end of the junction differs, possibly owing to a read error. The V gene is TRBV6-5, the J gene TRBJ1-6, with 7 nucleotides matching TRBD1. The CDR3 runs 14 residues. Germline CDR1 MNHEY, CDR2 SVGAGI. CDR3: CASSTTGRGSLLHF. DNA for the CDR3: TGTGCCAGCAGTACGACAGGGCGCGGTTCACTCCTCCACTTT.

This clonotype was counted a few times. The chain uses TRBV2 and TRBJ1-1; maybe TRBD1 (6 bases). Germline assignment: CDR1 SNHLY and CDR2 FYNNEI. The V and J ends lost 0 bases and 1 base respectively, with 15 bases between them. The CDR3 has 17 amino acids. This CDR3 is CASSEALLGGANTEAFF. The CDR3 coding sequence is TGTGCCAGCAGTGAAGCGCTGTTGGGGGGGGCGAACACTGAAGCTTTCTTT.

The genes are TRBV5-1 and TRBJ2-5, with D hard to call. The V end was cut by 0 bases, the J end by 1 base, with 10 bases between. The germline V gene encodes CDR1 SGHRS and CDR2 YFSETQ. The CDR3 is 15 residues long. The CDR3 DNA reads as TGCGCCAGCAGCTTGGGGGCTGGGATCCAAGAGACCCAGTACTTC. Residues: CASSLGAGIQETQYF.

This clonotype has just a few counts. The chain links TRBV20-1 to TRBJ2-1, with 10 bases aligning to TRBD2. The end of the DNA aligns better with TRBJ2-7, so the J call may be wrong. CDR1 is DFQATT and CDR2 is SNEGSKA in the germline V gene (reference sequence). The CDR3 covers 17 residues. CDR3 region: CSAGSGRTTITYNEQYF. CDR3 nucleotide sequence: TGCAGTGCCGGTAGCGGGAGGACCACTATCACCTACAATGAGCAGTACTTC.

This clonotype was picked up a small number of times. The chain joins TRBV28 to TRBJ2-3, with D unclear. CDR1 MDHEN and CDR2 SYDVKM come from the germline V gene. Trimming stripped 5 bases from V and 0 bases from J, with 9 bases between. The CDR3 is made up of 14 amino acids. This CDR3 is CASSAQPSTDTQYF. The CDR3, as DNA: TGTGCCAGCAGTGCCCAACCTAGCACAGATACGCAGTATTTT.

This chain links TRBV7-2 with TRBJ2-7; D uncertain. The CDR3 is 13 amino acids. Germline-derived CDR1 and CDR2 are SGHTA and FQGNSA. Trimming removed 3 bases at V and 3 bases at J, with 9 bases between. CDR3 sequence reads: CASSLVDGYEQYF. Written as DNA, the CDR3 is TGTGCCAGCAGCTTGGTGGACGGCTACGAGCAGTACTTC.

The J gene is TRBJ1-2, the V gene TRBV20-1, with 8 bases identical to TRBD1. Germline CDR1 is DFQATT and CDR2 is SNEGSKA (reference sequence). Germline trimming cut 4 bases from V and 1 base from J; bases unmatched to any gene: 8. CDR3 size: 15 residues. The CDR3 DNA sequence: TGCAGTGCTAACGGACAGGGAAAGAGTAACTATGGCTACACCTTC. Its protein is CSANGQGKSNYGYTF.

The chain recombines TRBV2 with TRBJ2-6, with unresolved D. Germline loops: CDR1 SNHLY, CDR2 FYNNEI. The V gene lost 5 bases and the J gene lost 0 bases, with 5 bases spanning the gap. The CDR3 is 14 amino acids. The CDR3 reads CASSTDSGANVLTF. DNA for the CDR3: TGTGCCAGCAGTACTGACTCTGGGGCCAACGTCCTGACTTTC.

The V call is TRBV29-1, the J call TRBJ2-1; no firm D call. The CDR3 loop spans 11 amino acids. The ends were cut back, 8 bases at V and 3 bases at J, with 8 bases in the middle. Looked up from germline, CDR1 is SQVTM and CDR2 is ANQGSEA. The CDR3: CSPRLYNEQFF. The DNA of the CDR3 is TGCAGCCCTCGACTCTACAATGAGCAGTTCTTC.

This clonotype appeared a few times. The chain has TRBV27 and TRBJ2-7; 9 positions match TRBD1. This CDR3 is built from 14 residues. Germline-derived CDR1 and CDR2 are MNHEY and SMNVEV (reference sequence). V was clipped by 6 bases and J by 5 bases; unmatched bases: 8. The DNA for the CDR3 is TGTGCCAGCAGGGCCGGGACAGGGAGGAACGAGCAGTACTTC. It is translated as CASRAGTGRNEQYF.

This clonotype was seen ten or more times. V gene TRBV14 combines with J gene TRBJ2-1, with D unresolved. Per the germline V gene, CDR1 is SGHDN and CDR2 is FVKESK. V was cut by 1 base and J by 4 bases, with 8 bases left in between. This CDR3 spans 14 amino acids. The CDR3, as DNA: TGTGCCAGCAGCCAAGGAGCTGTTTACAATGAGCAGTTCTTC. Translating gives CASSQGAVYNEQFF.

The chain recombines TRBV12-5 with TRBJ1-4, with 8 bases that match TRBD1. The junction had 6 bases not matched to a gene; V was cut back by 5 bases and J by 4 bases. Looked up from germline, CDR1 is LGHNT and CDR2 is FRNRAP. This CDR3 has 15 residues. CDR3 DNA sequence: TGTGCTAGTGGTCCGGGGACAGGCAGTAATGAAAAACTGTTTTTT. It encodes CASGPGTGSNEKLFF.

About this clonotype: The junction does not match germline at one end; this may be a read error. The CDR3 is CASGLGGRSEQYF. The CDR3 DNA sequence: TGTGCCAGCGGCTTAGGGGGGCGAAGCGAGCAGTACTTC. The genes are TRBV11-2 and TRBJ2-7; D could derive from TRBD1 or TRBD2 (6 bases each). This CDR3 has 13 amino acids. Germline loops: CDR1 SGHAT, CDR2 FQNNGV.

J is TRBJ2-1 and V is TRBV11-2; the match to TRBD2 covers 12 bases. In germline, CDR1 is SGHAT, CDR2 FQNNGV. After removal of 5 bases from V and 9 bases from J, the junction contained 8 bases not matched to a gene. This CDR3 is 15 amino acids long. The CDR3 here is CASSLASGRAPEQFF. The DNA for the CDR3 is TGTGCCAGCAGCCTGGCTAGCGGGAGGGCCCCTGAGCAGTTCTTC.

The chain carries TRBV9 and TRBJ2-3; unclear D gene. CDR3 size: 15 residues. Trimming left V 7 bases short and J 2 bases short, with 17 bases between. The germline V gene has CDR1 SGDLS and CDR2 YYNGEE. Here the CDR3 DNA reads TGTGCCAGCGCTAAAAGTCCTACATCCACAGATACGCAGTATTTT. As protein: CASAKSPTSTDTQYF.

The chain combines TRBV20-1 with TRBJ2-7; D ambiguous. Germline V CDR1 and CDR2: DFQATT, SNEGSKA (reference sequence). V was trimmed by 5 bases and J by 3 bases, leaving 14 bases between them. This CDR3 is 13 amino acids long. In DNA, the CDR3 is TGCAGTGCTCCCGGAACGTTGCGCTACGAGCAGTACTTC. Translating gives CSAPGTLRYEQYF.